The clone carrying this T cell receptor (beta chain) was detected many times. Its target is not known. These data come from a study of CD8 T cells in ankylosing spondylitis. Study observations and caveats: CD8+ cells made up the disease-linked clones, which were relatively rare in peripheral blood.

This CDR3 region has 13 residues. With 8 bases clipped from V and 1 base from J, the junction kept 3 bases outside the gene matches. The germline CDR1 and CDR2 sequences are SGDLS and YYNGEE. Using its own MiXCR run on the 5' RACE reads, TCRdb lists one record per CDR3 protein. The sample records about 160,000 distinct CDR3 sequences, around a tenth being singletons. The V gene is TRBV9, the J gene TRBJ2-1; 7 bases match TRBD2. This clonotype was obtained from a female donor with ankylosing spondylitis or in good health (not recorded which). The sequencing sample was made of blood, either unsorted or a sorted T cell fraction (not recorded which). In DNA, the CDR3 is TGTGCCAGTTCGGGAGGTTCCTACAATGAGCAGTTCTTC. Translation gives CASSGGSYNEQFF.